This TCR beta chain derives from a study of T cells in localized non-small cell lung cancer. Data came from immunoSEQ multiplex PCR; TCRdb stores just in-frame clones and leaves some out. The top ten hold about 32% of the sample, which has almost 40,000 clones, roughly 80% seen once. Turning to this clone: Its antigen is not known.

CDR3 length: 12 residues. The V end lost 5 bases, the J end lost 7 bases, and 11 bases lay between the germline ends. From germline, CDR1 is SEHNR and CDR2 FQNEAQ (reference sequence). The study, taken as a whole, reports: Measurement of T cell clonality placed uninvolved adjacent lung highest, above the level in tumor. Adjacent lung held a median around 56 of the top 100 tumor clones. A raised T cell density in blood coincided with lengthier overall survival.

V usage is TRBV7-9 and J usage is TRBJ1-1; a possible D gene is TRBD1 (5 bases). The clonotype was recovered from a woman aged 40-70 years with stage II squamous cell lung carcinoma. The sample here was PBMCs, taken before any cancer treatment. In DNA, the CDR3 is TGTGCCAGCAGCGGGGACGGCGATGAAGCTTTCTTT. Translation gives CASSGDGDEAFF.